Shown below are 2 T cell receptor beta chains from a single sample sequenced in a study of memory CD4+ T cells and cytomegalovirus serostatus. The protocol was immunoSEQ multiplex PCR, while the TCRdb copy is restricted to in-frame clones and leaves out a portion. The table has tens of thousands of clones, around 82% seen once; the top ten hold 1.5% to 2%. The sort gate was single viable CD3+CD4+CD8-CD45RO+ cells for memory CD4+ T cells. The sample comprised memory CD4+ T cells from blood. These receptor sequences come from an adult in good health and CMV-seropositive.

This clone was observed once. The chain joins TRBV18 to TRBJ2-7; 9 nucleotides agree with TRBD1. J gave up 7 bases and V 3 bases, and 4 bases lay outside the gene matches. Per the germline V gene, CDR1 is KGHSH and CDR2 is LQKENI. The CDR3 is made up of 13 amino acids. In nucleotides, the CDR3 is TGTGCCAGCTCACCCGGACAGGGGCGGGAGCAGTACTTC. This encodes CASSPGQGREQYF.

This clone was seen a handful of times. The rearrangement uses TRBV9 and TRBJ2-2; unclear D gene. CDR3 length equals 14 residues. Germline values: CDR1 SGDLS, CDR2 YYNGEE. V lost 0 bases to trimming and J lost 1 base, with 4 bases between them. The CDR3 nucleotides read TGTGCCAGCAGCGTAGTGGGGAACACCGGGGAGCTGTTTTTT. It codes for CASSVVGNTGELFF.